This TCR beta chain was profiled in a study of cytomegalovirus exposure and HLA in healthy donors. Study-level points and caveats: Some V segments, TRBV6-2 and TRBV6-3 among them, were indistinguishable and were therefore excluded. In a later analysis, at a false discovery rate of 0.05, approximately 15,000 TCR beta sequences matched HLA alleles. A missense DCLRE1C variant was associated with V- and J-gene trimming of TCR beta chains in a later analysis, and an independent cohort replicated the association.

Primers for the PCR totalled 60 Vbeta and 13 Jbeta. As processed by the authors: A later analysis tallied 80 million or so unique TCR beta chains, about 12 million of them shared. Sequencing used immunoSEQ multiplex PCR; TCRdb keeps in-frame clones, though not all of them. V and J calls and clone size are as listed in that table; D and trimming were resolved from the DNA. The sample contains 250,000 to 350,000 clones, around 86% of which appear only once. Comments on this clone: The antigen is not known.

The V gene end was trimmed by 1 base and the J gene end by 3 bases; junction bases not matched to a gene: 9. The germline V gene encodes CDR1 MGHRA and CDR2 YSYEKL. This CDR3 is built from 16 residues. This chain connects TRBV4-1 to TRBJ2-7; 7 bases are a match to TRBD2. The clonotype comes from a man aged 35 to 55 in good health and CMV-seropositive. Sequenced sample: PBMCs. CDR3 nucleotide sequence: TGCGCCAGCAGCCAAGGGGGAGGGGTATCTAGCTACGAGCAGTACTTC. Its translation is CASSQGGGVSSYEQYF.